This T cell receptor (beta chain) comes out of a study of blood T cell repertoires in COVID-19 (dated by TCRdb to 2019 to 2021). For the wider study: Samples covering the acute and convalescent phases of COVID-19 were provided by collaborators in the United States, Italy and Spain. A freely available public database, intended as a resource for researchers studying the immune response to SARS-CoV-2, is where the repertoires were released. A de-identified subject ID, COVID-19 status, age in years and sex were almost always included in the sample metadata. The material from the prospective study consisted of cDNA or gDNA derived from T cells, B-cell-depleted T cells, or PBMCs. Samples came from the ongoing ImmuneRACE study (first 160 participants) plus 1,254 subjects from 6 global collaborators. The dataset comprised deeply sampled blood TCRbeta repertoires from subjects exposed to, actively infected with, or recovered from COVID-19. Where available, HLA class I and class II types were obtained from metadata supplied by the sample provider rather than from assay-based typing.

Findings and caveats that apply to the study as a whole: The amount of clinical and demographic metadata varied by source and participant and was provided uncurated.

Whole blood was collected in K2EDTA tubes by collaborating institutions according to the institutions' own protocols. Collaborator samples were shipped for TCRbeta analysis as frozen whole blood, isolated PBMCs, or DNA extracted from either sample type. TCRbeta CDR3 regions were amplified from genomic DNA by means of the immunoSEQ Assay, a bias-controlled multiplex PCR. On the authors' methods: Within the assay, amplification of reference gene primers was used to estimate how many nucleated cells each sample contained. To quantify the absolute abundance of each unique TCRbeta CDR3 rearrangement, sequence reads were collapsed and filtered. For each sample, productive Simpson clonality was calculated as the square root of Simpson's diversity index over productive rearrangements. This immuneACCESS table, as held by TCRdb, lists in-frame sequences with V and J called but not all clones. Of the missing ones, under half trace to an unresolved V gene in checked studies; the others have no known cause. V, J and clone size are those of that table, while D and trimming were read from the DNA. In all, the sample holds about 380,000 clones, and 81% of those were seen once. The ten biggest clones cover roughly 1.1% of the sample.

The junction shows trimming of 6 bases on V and 5 bases on J, plus 7 bases between the germline ends. Including the terminal cysteine and phenylalanine, the CDR3 comprises 11 residues. Just the 33-base CDR3 DNA is kept, in frame starting at base 1. The germline V gene (reference sequence) specifies MNHEY as CDR1 and SMNVEV as CDR2. To note about this clone: It lacks a known antigen. Nothing much larger sits one base from this clone, and base qualities are not available.

The rearranged chain carries TRBV27 and TRBJ1-2, and possibly TRBD1, on 5 matching bases. This TCR was sampled from a human donor with acute or convalescent COVID-19. The donor label of this sample is uncertain. The sample consisted of peripheral blood. In nucleotides, the sequence is TGTGCCAGCAGAGGGGATTATGGCTACACCTTC. This yields the protein CASRGDYGYTF.